This entry lists 18 T cell receptor beta chains sequenced from one sample in a study of T cell responses to AZD1222 COVID-19 vaccine. Assay: immunoSEQ multiplex PCR; the TCRdb copy retains only in-frame clones and omits some. The table includes tens of thousands of clones, about 89% detected once. The sample was peripheral blood, taken 28 days after the second AZD1222 dose. Receptors were obtained from an adult who received the AZD1222 COVID-19 vaccine.

The J gene is TRBJ1-2, the V gene TRBV19; D is ambiguous. Trimming stripped 6 bases from V and 8 bases from J, with 16 bases between. This CDR3 has 13 residues. CDR1 and CDR2 (germline): LNHDA, SQIVND (reference sequence). The CDR3 DNA sequence: TGTGCCAGTAGGCGTGGAGGGCGTGGAGGCTACACCTTC. Its protein product is CASRRGGRGGYTF.

The rearrangement links TRBV6-4 to TRBJ1-1; 8 bases are shared with TRBD1. The CDR3 consists of 15 residues. CDR1 is MRHNA, CDR2 SNTAGT, per germline. The V gene end was trimmed by 5 bases and the J gene end by 4 bases; junction bases not matched to a gene: 9. The CDR3 coding sequence is TGTGCCAGCAGTACGACAGGGGCGCCGGTCACTGAAGCTTTCTTT. This gives the protein CASSTTGAPVTEAFF.

This chain links TRBV18 with TRBJ1-1, with a weak D call TRBD1 (6 bases). CDR3 length: 15 amino acids. Germline V gene lookup returns CDR1 KGHSH and CDR2 LQKENI. With 0 bases removed from V and 3 bases from J, the gap between germline ends came to 11 bases. Here the CDR3 reads CASSPPGRQDTEAFF. CDR3 bases: TGTGCCAGCTCACCACCGGGGAGACAGGACACTGAAGCTTTCTTT.

The chain uses TRBV6-5 and TRBJ2-7; D might be TRBD2 (5 bases). V was clipped by 6 bases and J by 8 bases, with 20 bases between them. The CDR3 sequence is 14 residues long. The germline CDR1 and CDR2 sequences are MNHEY and SVGAGI. The CDR3 region is CASRDGGPSWKQYF. CDR3 in DNA: TGTGCCAGCAGGGATGGAGGACCCTCTTGGAAGCAGTACTTC.

This clone was found once. The rearrangement joins TRBV2 to TRBJ1-5, with D possibly being TRBD1 (6 bases). CDR3 length: 14 amino acids. Trimming removed 4 bases from V and 10 bases from J, with 17 bases in between. The germline gives CDR1 SNHLY, CDR2 FYNNEI. CDR3 in DNA: TGTGCCAGCAGTGTGTACAGGGAGGAGGGACCCCAGCATTTT. Translation gives CASSVYREEGPQHF.

The CDR3 reads CASSPLAGFDNEQFF. In nucleotides, the CDR3 is TGTGCCAGCAGCCCCCTAGCGGGGTTTGACAATGAGCAGTTCTTC. V and J are TRBV5-4 and TRBJ2-1, with 9 bases aligning to TRBD2. V trimming: 4 bases; J trimming: 5 bases; junction bases outside the gene matches: 7. The CDR3 spans 15 residues. Germline CDR1 reads SGHNT; CDR2 reads YYREEE (reference sequence).

The rearrangement links TRBV10-3 to TRBJ2-3, with TRBD1 matching over 10 bases. This CDR3 has 18 amino acids. With 6 bases clipped from V and 0 bases from J, the junction kept 12 bases outside the gene matches. Germline CDR1 is ENHRY and CDR2 is SYGVKD. CDR3 coding DNA: TGTGCCATCAGAGAAACTACCGGGACAGGGGCTAGCACAGATACGCAGTATTTT. Protein: CAIRETTGTGASTDTQYF.

This chain connects TRBV5-1 to TRBJ1-1; D is unresolved. This CDR3 is built from 14 residues. Germline CDR1 reads SGHRS; CDR2 reads YFSETQ. V was pared by 2 bases and J by 2 bases, with 10 bases between. Here the CDR3 reads CASSFGQTNTEAFF. CDR3 nucleotides: TGCGCCAGCAGCTTCGGTCAAACTAACACTGAAGCTTTCTTT.

CDR3 sequence: CASSVTGMYGYTF. The CDR3 nucleotides read TGTGCCAGCAGCGTCACAGGGATGTATGGCTACACCTTC. This chain uses TRBV5-6 with TRBJ1-2; tentative D call: TRBD1 (6 bases). The germline CDR1 and CDR2 sequences are SGHDT and YYEEEE. The CDR3 spans 13 residues. V lost 4 bases to trimming and J lost 5 bases, with 12 bases between them.

The count of this clone is one. The gene calls are TRBV27 and TRBJ2-7; 7 positions match TRBD2. The CDR3 has 16 amino acids. Germline CDR1 MNHEY, CDR2 SMNVEV (reference sequence). The trim removed 2 bases at V and 0 bases at J, leaving 7 bases unmatched. For the CDR3, the DNA is TGTGCCAGCAGTTTACCTAGCGGATTTAGCTCCTACGAGCAGTACTTC. Protein product: CASSLPSGFSSYEQYF.

The V call is TRBV7-5, the J call TRBJ2-1; TRBD2 is the table's D call, not checked against the DNA. TRBV7-5 is marked as a pseudogene. The CDR3 has 15 amino acids. The CDR3 nucleotides read TGTGCCAGAAGCGCGTCTGGCGGGGGGGCCTATGAGCAGTTCTTC. Its protein is CARSASGGGAYEQFF.

The genes are TRBV2 and TRBJ1-5, with a possible D match to TRBD1 (5 bases). The V end lost 8 bases, the J end lost 7 bases, and 15 bases lay between the germline ends. Germline V gene data show CDR1 as SNHLY and CDR2 as FYNNEI. The CDR3 extends over 13 amino acids. The CDR3 is CASHLGVEQPQHF. The CDR3 DNA sequence: TGTGCCAGCCACTTGGGGGTAGAACAGCCCCAGCATTTT.

The chain uses TRBV5-8 and TRBJ1-1; D is undetermined. The germline gives CDR1 SGHTS, CDR2 YDEGEE. The CDR3 has 16 residues. Trimming removed 0 bases at V and 1 base at J, with 13 bases between. The CDR3 region is CASSLEYGLSNTEAFF. The CDR3 DNA sequence: TGTGCCAGCAGCTTGGAATACGGCCTATCGAACACTGAAGCTTTCTTT.

The chain joins TRBV19 to TRBJ1-2, with 8 bases aligning to TRBD1. CDR1 and CDR2 from the germline V gene are LNHDA and SQIVND (reference sequence). Trimming at V came to 5 bases and at J to 4 bases, leaving 9 bases not matched to a gene. This CDR3 is 15 amino acids long. This chain's CDR3 is CASSHPRGLSYGYTF. The CDR3 DNA reads TGTGCCAGTAGTCACCCCAGGGGGCTCAGCTATGGCTACACCTTC.

The chain couples TRBV5-1 to TRBJ2-3; 8 bases fit TRBD2. The CDR3 spans 17 residues. J gave up 6 bases and V 4 bases, and 16 bases lay outside the gene matches. The germline gives CDR1 SGHRS, CDR2 YFSETQ. The DNA for the CDR3 is TGCGCCAGCAGCCCGCCCCTTACTAGCGGAGGAAGGGATACGCAGTATTTT. It codes for CASSPPLTSGGRDTQYF.

The chain carries TRBV27 and TRBJ1-4; D is unclear. V lost 6 bases and J 0 bases, leaving 8 bases between the germline ends. Germline V gene lookup returns CDR1 MNHEY and CDR2 SMNVEV (reference sequence). The CDR3 consists of 14 residues. CDR3 residues: CASSRGSTNEKLFF. In DNA, the CDR3 is TGTGCCAGCAGCCGGGGTTCAACTAATGAAAAACTGTTTTTT.

Here the CDR3 reads CASSLGATYEQYF. In nucleotides, the CDR3 is TGTGCCAGCAGCCTCGGGGCTACCTACGAGCAGTACTTC. J is TRBJ2-7 and V is TRBV6-5; D might be TRBD1 or TRBD2, each matching 5 bases. V shed 6 bases and J shed 2 bases, with 11 bases lying between them. Germline CDR1 MNHEY, CDR2 SVGAGI. The CDR3 length is 13 residues.

The chain couples TRBV20-1 to TRBJ1-1; TRBD1 aligns across 8 bases. The length of the CDR3 is 11 residues. Germline CDR1 is DFQATT and CDR2 is SNEGSKA (reference sequence). The CDR3 region has the DNA TGCAGCAGGGGGCGCGGCACTGAAGCTTTCTTT. It yields the protein CSRGRGTEAFF.